The source of this T cell receptor (beta chain) is a study of PD-L1 blockade in urothelial cancer. Study at large: Patients, treated from 2014 onward, received atezolizumab 1,200 mg intravenously every 3 weeks. Timepoints chosen for blood analysis were 3 weeks (second dose) and 6 weeks after treatment start.

Regarding time point: peripheral blood 6 weeks after treatment start. Clones were read by immunoSEQ multiplex PCR, and TCRdb kept only the in-frame ones, dropping some. The data hold around 110,000 clones, with around 93% observed a single time. Germline V CDR1 and CDR2: MNHNS, SASEGT. This CDR3 spans 16 amino acids. Unmatched junction bases numbered 6, after V lost 1 base and J lost 4 bases. This clonotype was sampled from a man aged 55 to 70 with urothelial cancer. The chain uses TRBV6-1 and TRBJ2-7; 11 nucleotides agree with TRBD2. Specimen: PBMCs, collected around atezolizumab (anti-PD-L1) treatment. The CDR3 DNA is TGTGCCAGCAGTGAAGTAGTAGCGGGAGGGCCGTACGAGCAGTACTTC. Amino acids: CASSEVVAGGPYEQYF.